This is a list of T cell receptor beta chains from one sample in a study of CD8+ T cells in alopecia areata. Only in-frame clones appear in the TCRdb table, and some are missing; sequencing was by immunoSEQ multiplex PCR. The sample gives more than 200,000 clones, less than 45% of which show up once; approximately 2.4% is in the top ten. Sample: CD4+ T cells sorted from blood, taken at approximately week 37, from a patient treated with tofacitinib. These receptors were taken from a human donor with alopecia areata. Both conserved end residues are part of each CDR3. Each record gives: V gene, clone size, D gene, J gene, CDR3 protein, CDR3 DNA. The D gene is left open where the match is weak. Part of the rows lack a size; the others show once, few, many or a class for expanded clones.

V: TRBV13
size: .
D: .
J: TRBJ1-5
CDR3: CASSLPRGNQPQHF
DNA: TGTGCCAGCAGCTTACCCAGGGGAAATCAGCCCCAGCATTTT

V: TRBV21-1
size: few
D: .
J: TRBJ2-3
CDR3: CASSMVRDTQYF
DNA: TGTGCCAGCAGCATGGTCAGAGATACGCAGTATTTT

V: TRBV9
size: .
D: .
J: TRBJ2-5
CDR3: CASSVATAGEETQYF
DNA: TGTGCCAGCAGCGTAGCGACCGCAGGGGAAGAGACCCAGTACTTC

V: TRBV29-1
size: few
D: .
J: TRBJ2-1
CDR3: CSVEDITGEQFF
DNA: TGCAGCGTTGAAGATATAACGGGAGAGCAGTTCTTC

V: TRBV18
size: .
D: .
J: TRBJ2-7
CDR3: CASSPGRGLAAEIQYF
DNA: TGTGCCAGCTCCCCCGGACGAGGCCTGGCTGCGGAGATCCAGTACTTC

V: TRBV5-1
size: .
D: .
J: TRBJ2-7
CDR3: CASSFGTENYEQYF
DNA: TGCGCCAGCAGCTTTGGGACGGAGAACTACGAGCAGTACTTC

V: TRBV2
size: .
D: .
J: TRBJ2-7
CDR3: CASSYYRDPRYEQYF
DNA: TGTGCCAGCAGTTACTACCGGGACCCCCGCTACGAGCAGTACTTC

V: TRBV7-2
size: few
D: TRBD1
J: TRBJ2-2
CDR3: CASSYGTGDTGELFF
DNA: TGTGCCAGCAGCTACGGGACAGGCGACACCGGGGAGCTGTTTTTT

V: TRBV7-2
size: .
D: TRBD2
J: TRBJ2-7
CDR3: CASNPGGNSYEQYF
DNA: TGTGCCAGCAACCCGGGGGGGAATTCCTACGAGCAGTACTTC

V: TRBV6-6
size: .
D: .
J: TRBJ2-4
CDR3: CASSYTAAKNIQYF
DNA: TGTGCCAGCAGTTACACAGCCGCCAAAAACATTCAGTACTTC

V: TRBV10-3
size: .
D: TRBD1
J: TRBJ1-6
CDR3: CAIRGQGPDSPLHF
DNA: TGTGCCATCAGAGGACAGGGGCCGGATTCACCCCTCCACTTC

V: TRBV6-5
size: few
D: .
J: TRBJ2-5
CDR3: CASRFDTLGTQYF
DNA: TGTGCCAGCAGATTTGACACCCTAGGAACCCAGTACTTC

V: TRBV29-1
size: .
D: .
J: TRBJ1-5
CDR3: CSVEDQEGQPQHF
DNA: TGCAGCGTTGAAGATCAAGAAGGTCAGCCCCAGCATTTT

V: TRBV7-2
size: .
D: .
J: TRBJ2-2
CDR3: CASSLVAGAGELFF
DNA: TGTGCCAGCAGCTTAGTTGCAGGGGCCGGGGAGCTGTTTTTT

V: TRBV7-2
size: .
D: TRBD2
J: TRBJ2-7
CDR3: CASSSLAGGFWEQYF
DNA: TGTGCCAGCAGCTCACTAGCGGGAGGTTTCTGGGAGCAGTACTTC

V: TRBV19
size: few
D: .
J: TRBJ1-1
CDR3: CASSIGVTEASF
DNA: TGTGCCAGTAGTATAGGAGTCACTGAAGCTTCCTTT

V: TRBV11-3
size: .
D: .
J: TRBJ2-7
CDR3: CASSLPSRSASYEQYF
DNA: TGTGCCAGCAGCTTGCCTTCGCGTAGCGCGTCCTACGAGCAGTACTTC

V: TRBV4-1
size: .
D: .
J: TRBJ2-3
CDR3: CASSQDRQSTDTQYF
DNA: TGCGCCAGCAGCCAAGATCGTCAGTCCACAGATACGCAGTATTTT

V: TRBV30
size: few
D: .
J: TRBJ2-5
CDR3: CAWTSHGRPGETQYF
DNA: TGTGCCTGGACTTCCCATGGGCGGCCAGGCGAGACCCAGTACTTC

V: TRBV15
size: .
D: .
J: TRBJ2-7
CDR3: CATSNPQGQRVEQYF
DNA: TGTGCCACCAGCAACCCACAGGGACAGCGGGTCGAGCAGTACTTC

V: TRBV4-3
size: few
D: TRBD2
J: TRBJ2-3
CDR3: CASSQTGASGDTQYF
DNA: TGCGCCAGCAGCCAAACTGGGGCTAGCGGAGATACGCAGTATTTT

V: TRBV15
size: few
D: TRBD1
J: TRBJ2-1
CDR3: CATSRDQGVNYNEQFF
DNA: TGTGCCACCAGCAGAGATCAGGGGGTAAACTACAATGAGCAGTTCTTC

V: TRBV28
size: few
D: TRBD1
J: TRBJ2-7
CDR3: CASSAGGRHEQYF
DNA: TGTGCCAGCAGTGCAGGGGGCCGCCACGAGCAGTACTTC

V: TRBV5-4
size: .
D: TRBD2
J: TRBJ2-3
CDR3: CASSLEAGRTSGRGTQYF
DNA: TGTGCCAGCAGCTTGGAGGCAGGCCGGACTAGCGGGAGAGGTACGCAGTATTTT

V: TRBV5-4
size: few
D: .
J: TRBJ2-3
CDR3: CASSFGQRSTDTQYF
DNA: TGTGCCAGCAGCTTCGGCCAGAGAAGCACAGATACGCAGTATTTT

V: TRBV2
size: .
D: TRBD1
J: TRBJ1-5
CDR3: CASSPTGGRQPQHF
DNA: TGTGCCAGCAGTCCTACAGGGGGCCGGCAGCCCCAGCATTTT

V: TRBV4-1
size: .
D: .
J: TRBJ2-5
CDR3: CASSQVTALQETQYF
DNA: TGCGCCAGCAGCCAAGTAACAGCCCTACAAGAGACCCAGTACTTC

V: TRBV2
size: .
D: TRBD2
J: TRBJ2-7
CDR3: CASKIRLAGFYEQYF
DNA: TGTGCCAGCAAAATCCGGCTAGCGGGGTTCTACGAGCAGTACTTC

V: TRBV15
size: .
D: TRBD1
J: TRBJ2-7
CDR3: CATSIGTGPSGYEQYF
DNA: TGTGCCACCAGCATTGGGACAGGGCCGTCGGGCTACGAGCAGTACTTC

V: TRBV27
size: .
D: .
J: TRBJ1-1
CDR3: CASSSIGGIAEAFF
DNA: TGTGCCAGCAGTTCGATCGGGGGCATCGCTGAAGCTTTCTTT

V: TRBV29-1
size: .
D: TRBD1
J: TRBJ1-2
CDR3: CSVPGTGRPGEGYTF
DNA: TGCAGCGTTCCCGGGACAGGGCGGCCGGGAGAGGGCTACACCTTC

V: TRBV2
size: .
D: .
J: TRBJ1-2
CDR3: CASSEQAYYGYTF
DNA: TGTGCCAGCAGTGAACAGGCGTACTATGGCTACACCTTC

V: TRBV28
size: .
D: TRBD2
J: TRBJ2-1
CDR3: CASSPTSGRSDEQFF
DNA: TGTGCCAGCAGCCCAACTAGCGGGAGGTCCGATGAGCAGTTCTTC

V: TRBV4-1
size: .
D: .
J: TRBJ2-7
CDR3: CASSQVSDSYEQYF
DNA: TGCGCCAGCAGCCAAGTTTCTGACAGCTACGAGCAGTACTTC